This TCR beta chain is from a study of CD8+CD57+ T cells in acquired aplastic anemia. Turning to the study itself: Mean DNA quantity obtained from sorted CD4+ and CD8+ cells was about 3.5 ug. Study-level findings and limits: The same twenty-nine CD8+ CDR3 sequences occurred in patients and in controls.

For this clonotype: Its specificity is unknown.

In germline, CDR1 is DFQATT, CDR2 SNEGSKA (reference sequence). The CDR3 length is 16 residues. The junction had 8 bases not matched to a gene; V was cut back by 5 bases and J by 1 base. The study profiled TCR beta VDJ and CDR3 using genomic DNA as template. TCRdb processed the reads anew with MiXCR; each CDR3 protein has one entry. The sample yields under 500,000 distinct CDR3 sequences, less than 35% seen once. Patients chosen for sequencing had shown CD8+CD57+ cell expansion by flow cytometry. Each patient gave a blood sample that was collected before any therapy had been received. What was sequenced was sorted CD4+, CD8+, or CD8+CD57+ T cells (not recorded which) from PBMCs. The rearrangement joins TRBV20-1 to TRBJ2-1; 10 bases agree with TRBD2. This clonotype was sampled from a human donor with aplastic anemia. CDR3 in DNA: TGCAGTGCTGATGGACTAGCGGAACCATCCTACAATGAGCAGTTCTTC. This codes for CSADGLAEPSYNEQFF.